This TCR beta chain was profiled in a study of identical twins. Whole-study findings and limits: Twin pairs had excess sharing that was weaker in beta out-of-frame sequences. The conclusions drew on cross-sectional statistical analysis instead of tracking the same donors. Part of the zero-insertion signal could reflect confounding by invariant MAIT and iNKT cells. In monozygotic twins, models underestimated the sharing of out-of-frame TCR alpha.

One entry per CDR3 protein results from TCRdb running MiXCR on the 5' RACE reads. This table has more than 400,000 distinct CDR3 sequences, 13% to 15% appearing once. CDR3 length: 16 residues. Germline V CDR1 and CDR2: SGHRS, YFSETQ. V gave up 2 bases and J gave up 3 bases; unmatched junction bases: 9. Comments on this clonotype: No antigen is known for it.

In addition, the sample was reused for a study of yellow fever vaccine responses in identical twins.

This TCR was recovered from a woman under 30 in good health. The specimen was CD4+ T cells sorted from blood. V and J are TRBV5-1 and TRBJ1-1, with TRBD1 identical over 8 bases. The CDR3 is CASSLLQGVGDTEAFF. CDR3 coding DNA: TGCGCCAGCAGCTTATTACAGGGGGTTGGCGACACTGAAGCTTTCTTT.